What follows describes a single T cell receptor (beta chain). Its antigen is currently unknown. This sample was included in a study of PD-1 blockade in classical Hodgkin lymphoma. Across the study: Patients were dosed intravenously with nivolumab at 3 mg/kg every 2 weeks. Study results and limitations: Repertoire differences have undefined causes, possibly disease activity or prior therapy. Newly diagnosed patients had baseline TCR diversity that was reportedly lower than that of healthy donors. Exclusion applied to patients who initiated nivolumab less than 1 year following ASCT.

The time point: cycle 4 day 1 (C4D1), after 6 weeks of nivolumab. The patients all showed relapse after autologous stem cell transplantation, while their brentuximab vedotin exposure varied. Magnetic depletion of unwanted cells isolated CD4+ T cells from thawed PBMCs. Method: immunoSEQ multiplex PCR; TCRdb's copy keeps in-frame clones and lacks some. Here the sample spans 15,000 to 20,000 clones, around four fifths being singletons. Germline assignment: CDR1 SGHRS and CDR2 YFSETQ. Trimming took off 0 bases at V and 0 bases at J, with 9 bases between the two ends. This CDR3 has 15 amino acids. This chain joins TRBV5-1 and TRBJ2-5; D ambiguous. Source: CD4+ T cells from blood, taken before the fourth cycle of nivolumab. The source of this sequence is a human donor with classical Hodgkin lymphoma. The CDR3: CASSLGHTYQETQYF. Here the CDR3 DNA reads TGCGCCAGCAGCTTGGGACACACGTACCAAGAGACCCAGTACTTC.